This TCR beta chain originates from a study of blood T cell repertoires in COVID-19. Overall study context: Material from acute and convalescent COVID-19 was sourced from the United States, Italy and Spain. In each case, the material was cDNA or gDNA derived from T cells, B-cell-depleted T cells, or PBMCs.

Enrolment of Seattle patients took place during active infection, and they were followed longitudinally. Authors' data handling: Estimation of nucleated cell counts was performed using reference gene primer amplification. Only in-frame clones appear in the TCRdb table, and some are missing; sequencing was by immunoSEQ multiplex PCR. V and J calls and clone size are copied from that table; D and trimming were computed from the DNA. The profile shows under 90,000 clones, 90% to 95% of them singletons. The V gene's germline CDR1 is LGHDT and CDR2 YNNKEL (reference sequence). The V gene lost 0 bases and the J gene lost 8 bases, with 10 bases spanning the gap. The CDR3 contains 13 residues.

V usage is TRBV3-1 (or the pseudogene TRBV3-2) and J usage is TRBJ1-2, with D possibly matching TRBD1 (5 bases). The receptor comes from a man in his forties or fifties with COVID-19, enrolled during active disease. The sequenced sample was peripheral blood. The CDR3 protein is CASSQDAGGGYTF. The CDR3 region has the DNA TGTGCCAGCAGCCAAGATGCCGGGGGAGGCTACACCTTC.